This entry lists 18 T cell receptor beta chains sequenced from one sample in a study of early T cells in non-severe SARS-CoV-2 infection. TCRdb re-called the 5' RACE reads with MiXCR, one entry per CDR3 protein. This sample has some 30,000 distinct CDR3 sequences, with about 6% found just once. Sequencing was carried out using whole blood. The receptors derive from an adult who was a healthcare worker with PCR-confirmed SARS-CoV-2 infection or an uninfected control (not recorded which).

The table lists this clonotype with many counts. V and J are TRBV5-5 and TRBJ2-5; 9 bases align to TRBD2. CDR1 SGHKS and CDR2 YYEKEE come from the germline V gene (reference sequence). The CDR3 runs 15 residues. With V trimmed by 1 base and J by 5 bases, 6 bases remained unmatched. In DNA, the CDR3 is TGTGCCAGCAGCTTGACGAGCGGGGGGCTGGAGACCCAGTACTTC. Amino acid sequence: CASSLTSGGLETQYF.

The chain uses TRBV5-1 and TRBJ1-6; D is unclear. This CDR3 region has 14 residues. Germline V gene sequence: CDR1 SGHRS, CDR2 YFSETQ. The ends were cut back, 1 base at V and 8 bases at J, with 10 bases in the middle. The CDR3 region has the DNA TGCGCCAGCAGCTTGTTGCAGCCCGATTCACCCCTCCACTTT. It translates to CASSLLQPDSPLHF. Combining the CDR3 with reference TRBV5-1 and TRBJ1-6 gives the whole variable domain KAGVTQTPRYLIKTRGQQVTLSCSPISGHRSVSWYQQTPGQGLQFLFEYFSETQRNKGNFPGRFSGRQFSNSRSEMNVSTLELGDSALYLCASSLLQPDSPLHFGNGTRLTVT.

Only a few counts were recorded for this clonotype. V usage is TRBV4-1 and J usage is TRBJ2-7, with D possibly matching TRBD1 (5 bases). CDR3 length: 13 residues. The V gene lost 1 base and the J gene lost 4 bases, with 8 bases spanning the gap. Germline V gene sequence: CDR1 MGHRA, CDR2 YSYEKL. The CDR3 nucleotides read TGCGCCAGCAGCCAAGGACAGATGTACGAGCAGTACTTC. Amino acid sequence: CASSQGQMYEQYF.

The rearrangement uses TRBV28 and TRBJ2-3; 10 bases agree with TRBD2. The junction had 12 bases not matched to a gene; V was cut back by 10 bases and J by 5 bases. CDR1 and CDR2 (germline): MDHEN, SYDVKM. This CDR3 spans 15 amino acids. CDR3 sequence: CATAPSGGALDTQYF. DNA for the CDR3: TGTGCCACCGCTCCCAGCGGGGGGGCCTTAGATACGCAGTATTTT. The complete variable domain, with remaining parts taken from reference TRBV28 and TRBJ2-3, reads DVKVTQSSRYLVKRTGEKVFLECVQDMDHENMFWYRQDPGLGLRLIYFSYDVKMKEKGDIPEGYSVSREKKERFSLILESASTNQTSMYLCATAPSGGALDTQYFGPGTRLTVL.

This clonotype appeared many times. V and J are TRBV6-5 and TRBJ1-5, with TRBD1 identical over 7 bases. The ends lost 2 bases at V and 7 bases at J; junction bases unmatched: 11. The CDR3 runs 16 residues. The germline V gene has CDR1 MNHEY and CDR2 SVGAGI. The CDR3 reads CASSYGQGDGSQPQHF. CDR3 nucleotides: TGTGCCAGCAGTTACGGCCAGGGGGATGGTAGCCAGCCCCAGCATTTT.

This clonotype came up many times. V is TRBV7-9 and J is TRBJ2-5, with 10 bases matching TRBD2. V lost 11 bases to trimming and J lost 5 bases; unmatched junction nucleotides: 11. The CDR3 spans 14 residues. Germline V CDR1 and CDR2: SEHNR, FQNEAQ (reference sequence). CDR3 protein: CAGGVAGGQETQYF. The CDR3 nucleotides are TGTGCCGGAGGAGTAGCGGGGGGTCAGGAGACCCAGTACTTC.

The chain uses TRBV7-9 and TRBJ2-1; no definite D call. This CDR3 contains 17 residues. Trimming took off 2 bases at V and 0 bases at J, with 14 bases between the two ends. Germline values: CDR1 SEHNR, CDR2 FQNEAQ (reference sequence). CDR3 bases: TGTGCCAGCAGCTTACGGGTCGATACAAGCTCCTACAATGAGCAGTTCTTC. Translating it yields CASSLRVDTSSYNEQFF.

This clonotype was seen ten or more times. The chain has TRBV19 and TRBJ1-1; tentatively, D is TRBD1 (5 bases). The germline V gene encodes CDR1 LNHDA and CDR2 SQIVND (reference sequence). V lost 5 bases and J 7 bases, leaving 14 bases between the germline ends. This CDR3 spans 13 amino acids. CDR3 nucleotide sequence: TGTGCCAGTAGTGTTACAGGAATTGGTGAAGCTTTCTTT. Translated: CASSVTGIGEAFF.

This clonotype was seen repeatedly, ten times or more. V and J are TRBV6-8 and TRBJ2-3; the match to TRBD2 covers 9 bases. V lost 5 bases and J lost 1; bases outside the gene matches: 7. This CDR3 spans 16 amino acids. Germline CDR1 MNHGY, CDR2 SAAAGT. This chain's CDR3 is CASSERRTSGTDTQYF. CDR3 bases: TGTGCCAGCAGTGAACGACGGACTAGCGGCACAGATACGCAGTATTTT.

This chain uses TRBV5-4 with TRBJ2-3, with TRBD2 matching over 7 bases. CDR1 is SGHNT, CDR2 YYREEE, per germline (reference sequence). V was pared by 0 bases and J by 1 base, with 2 bases of the junction left unmatched. This CDR3 comprises 15 residues. Here the CDR3 DNA reads TGTGCCAGCAGCTTGGCCGCGGGGGGCACAGATACGCAGTATTTT. Residues: CASSLAAGGTDTQYF.

Ten or more counts support this clonotype. V usage is TRBV4-1 and J usage is TRBJ1-5; the D is unclear. Germline V gives CDR1 MGHRA, CDR2 YSYEKL. Trimming stripped 1 base from V and 4 bases from J, with 11 bases between. The length of the CDR3 is 15 residues. In nucleotides, the CDR3 is TGCGCCAGCAGCCAAGGGCCAGGAGGAAATCAGCCCCAGCATTTT. Its protein product is CASSQGPGGNQPQHF.

This clonotype was detected a few times. This sequence joins TRBV6-5 and TRBJ1-2; 9 bases are shared with TRBD1. J lost 4 bases, V lost 5 bases, and 8 bases had no gene match. In germline, CDR1 is MNHEY, CDR2 SVGAGI. The CDR3 is 15 amino acids. For the CDR3, the DNA is TGTGCCAGCAGTCGCGAACAGGGGGCGGTCTATGGCTACACCTTC. This encodes CASSREQGAVYGYTF.

This clonotype has at least ten counts. The chain combines TRBV13 with TRBJ2-4, with D perhaps being TRBD1 or TRBD2 (6 bases each). CDR3 length: 17 residues. Per germline, CDR1 PRHDT and CDR2 FYEKMQ (reference sequence). V was pared by 2 bases and J by 1 base, with 15 bases between. CDR3 residues: CASSLRGVLGAKNIQYF. In DNA, the CDR3 is TGTGCCAGCAGCTTAAGGGGGGTTCTAGGGGCCAAAAACATTCAGTACTTC.

There are many counts of this clonotype. This rearrangement joins TRBV5-5 to TRBJ2-1; 10 bases fit TRBD2. Germline loops: CDR1 SGHKS, CDR2 YYEKEE (reference sequence). CDR3 length: 16 residues. After removal of 1 base from V and 7 bases from J, the junction contained 8 bases not matched to a gene. The CDR3 reads CASSLPSGGARNEQFF. Written as DNA, the CDR3 is TGTGCCAGCAGCTTGCCAAGCGGGGGGGCGCGGAATGAGCAGTTCTTC.

This clonotype was recorded at least ten times. This CDR3 reads CASSQPTSGSYNEQFF. The CDR3 region has the DNA TGCGCCAGCAGCCAACCGACTAGCGGGAGTTACAATGAGCAGTTCTTC. The chain has TRBV4-1 and TRBJ2-1, with TRBD2 matching 12 bases. Germline V gene data show CDR1 as MGHRA and CDR2 as YSYEKL. This CDR3 is 16 amino acids long. V shed 2 bases and J 4 bases; nucleotides not matched to a gene: 3.

This clonotype was found many times. The DNA for the CDR3 is TGTGCCAGCAGCTCGAAACCCGGGACAGGGGTGTCTGAGCAGTACTTC. Translating gives CASSSKPGTGVSEQYF. The V and J genes are TRBV7-6 and TRBJ2-7; TRBD1 agrees at 10 bases. J gave up 7 bases and V 4 bases, and 13 bases lay outside the gene matches. Germline CDR1 reads SGHVS; CDR2 reads FNYEAQ. CDR3 length: 16 amino acids.

This clonotype occurred many times. This chain connects TRBV2 to TRBJ1-5; no definite D call. The V gene's germline CDR1 is SNHLY and CDR2 FYNNEI. V lost 2 bases, J lost 0 bases, and 8 bases lay in between. CDR3 length: 15 amino acids. The CDR3 DNA follows: TGTGCCAGCAGTGAACTTCCCAATAGCAATCAGCCCCAGCATTTT. Its protein product is CASSELPNSNQPQHF.

In the case of this clonotype: This could be a read error, since a much larger clone is one nucleotide away. No conserved phenylalanine or tryptophan is present at the end of the CDR3, so a read error is the likely explanation. The V call is TRBV6-1, the J call TRBJ2-7; TRBD1 is a possible D gene (5 bases). Trimming took off 3 bases at V and 3 bases at J, with 9 bases between the two ends. The CDR3 extends over 13 amino acids. Germline-derived CDR1 and CDR2 are MNHNS and SASEGT. The CDR3 spells CASSEQGHYEQYS. The CDR3 region has the DNA TGTGCCAGCAGTGAGCAGGGCCACTACGAGCAGTACTCC.